Here is one TCR beta chain with its context. The antigen remains unidentified. V was pared by 0 bases and J by 1 base, with 6 bases between. The germline V gene encodes CDR1 SGHNT and CDR2 YENEEA. This CDR3 contains 14 residues. The sample originates from a study of shared clonotypes between healthy human individuals. The assay ran at deep level. Genomic DNA of every subset was divided equally among multiple immunoSEQ plates. Measured with immunoSEQ multiplex PCR; TCRdb has only the in-frame clones, and not every one. Of about 380,000 clones detected, about 97% appear once; the ten largest clones hold about 0.32%. Whole-study findings and limits: It was the non-shared clonotypes that had lower generation probabilities than clonotypes shared by all four donors.

Sequencing was performed on memory CD8+ T cells sorted from blood. As to subset: CD45RO+ cells pooled with CCR7-negative TemRA cells. The chain combines TRBV11-3 with TRBJ1-1; D is unresolved. The sequence was obtained from a man younger than 40 in good health. CDR3 sequence reads: CASSLDIRNTEAFF. The CDR3 DNA reads as TGTGCCAGCAGCTTAGACATTAGGAACACTGAAGCTTTCTTT.